This is a list of T cell receptor beta chains from one sample in a study of blood T cell repertoires in COVID-19. The table came from immunoSEQ multiplex PCR; TCRdb's copy has only in-frame clones and leaves some out. The table lists a few hundred thousand clones, around 90% of them singletons. Sequences were obtained from peripheral blood. The receptors come from a man between 18 and 35 years old with COVID-19, enrolled during active disease. CDR3s include the opening cysteine and the closing phenylalanine or tryptophan. The D gene is left open where the match is weak. The listing skips clone size in some rows; elsewhere it reads once, few, many or a size class.

TRBV19	TRBJ2-1	NA	TRBD1	TGTGCCAGTAGTTCCGGGACAGGGGGCGTTAAATCCTACAATGAGCAGTTCTTC	CASSSGTGGVKSYNEQFF
TRBV12-3/TRBV12-4	TRBJ2-7	NA	NA	TGTGCCAGCAGTCTCAGGCTTCCCTACGAGCAGTACTTC	CASSLRLPYEQYF
TRBV29-1	TRBJ1-2	NA	NA	TGCAGCGTTGAAGGGCCCAATGGCTACACCTTC	CSVEGPNGYTF
TRBV10-1	TRBJ2-7	NA	NA	TGCGCCAGCAGCCTTTCGGGAGACTCCTACGAGCAGTACTTC	CASSLSGDSYEQYF
TRBV27	TRBJ2-5	NA	TRBD1	TGTGCCAGCAGTTTAAAGGGACAGGGTCGTGTAGGGAAAGAGACCCAGTACTTC	CASSLKGQGRVGKETQYF
TRBV10-1	TRBJ2-2	once	NA	TGCGCCAGCAGTGATATCGGACTGCTAGCGCAAAACACCGGGGAGCTGTTTTTT	CASSDIGLLAQNTGELFF
TRBV19	TRBJ2-2	NA	NA	TGTGCCAGTAGTATTCTCCCTCCCGGGGAGCTGTTTTTT	CASSILPPGELFF
TRBV4-1	TRBJ2-3	NA	NA	TGCGCCAGCAGCCAAGAAAGTCGGAACAGGGCAGTCACAGATACGCAGTATTTT	CASSQESRNRAVTDTQYF
TRBV9	TRBJ2-5	NA	NA	TGTGCCAGCAGCGTAGGATACAGCCAAGAGACCCAGTACTTC	CASSVGYSQETQYF
TRBV25-1	TRBJ2-2	NA	TRBD1	TGTGCCAGCAGTGGGGGGACAGTCTCTCCTCCCGGGGAGCTGTTTTTT	CASSGGTVSPPGELFF
TRBV6-6	TRBJ2-2	NA	TRBD1	TGTGCCAGCAGTTATAGACAGGGCCCCACCGGGGAGCTGTTTTTT	CASSYRQGPTGELFF
TRBV9	TRBJ2-7	once	TRBD2	TGTGCCAGCAGCCCTAAGCCAGCGGGGGGCATCGAGCAGTACTTC	CASSPKPAGGIEQYF
TRBV19	TRBJ1-2	NA	TRBD1	TGTGCCAGTAGTATAGTCCCAGGGGGGAGCTATGGCTACACCTTC	CASSIVPGGSYGYTF
TRBV11-3	TRBJ1-3	NA	NA	TGTGCCAGCAGCTTTGTACCGGGACTCTCTGGAAACACCATATATTTT	CASSFVPGLSGNTIYF
TRBV7-2	TRBJ1-3	NA	NA	TGTGCCAGCAGCTTACCGCTCCAGGGATCTGGAAACACCATATATTTT	CASSLPLQGSGNTIYF
TRBV9	TRBJ2-7	NA	TRBD2	TGTGCCAGCAGCGAGGGGGCGGGAGGGTTCTACGAGCAGTACTTC	CASSEGAGGFYEQYF
TRBV6-4	TRBJ2-1	NA	TRBD2	TGTGCCAGCAGTGACTCTGGCGGGGAGGGCGATGAGCAGTTCTTC	CASSDSGGEGDEQFF
TRBV3-1/TRBV3-2	TRBJ2-3	NA	TRBD2	TGTGCCAGCAGCCAAGGACTAGCGGGGGGGTCGGGAGATACGCAGTATTTT	CASSQGLAGGSGDTQYF
TRBV6-5	TRBJ1-4	NA	NA	TGTGCCAGCAGTTACTCGAACGGGGGGCTTAGAAAACTGTTTTTT	CASSYSNGGLRKLFF
TRBV18	TRBJ1-2	NA	NA	TGTGCCAGCTCACCACCGGGGGCAGGGTCCTATGGCTACACCTTC	CASSPPGAGSYGYTF
TRBV15	TRBJ2-1	NA	TRBD1	TGTGCCACCAGCCCACGTCCCGGGACAGGGAATGAGCAGTTCTTC	CATSPRPGTGNEQFF
TRBV6-5	TRBJ2-1	NA	NA	TGTGCCAGCAGTTCGCGGGGAGTGAATGAGCAGTTCTTC	CASSSRGVNEQFF
TRBV1	TRBJ1-3	NA	NA	TGCACCAGCAGCCAAACCCCTCCTGACAGGGTGGGCGCGTCGGGGCGGCGGGGAAACACCATATATTTT	CTSSQTPPDRVGASGRRGNTIYF
TRBV3-1/TRBV3-2	TRBJ2-7	NA	NA	TGTGCCAGCAGCCGAGGAGGATACGAGCAGTACTTC	CASSRGGYEQYF
TRBV11-3	TRBJ1-3	NA	TRBD1	TGTGCCAGCAGCTCAAGACAGGGGTCTGGAAACACCATATATTTT	CASSSRQGSGNTIYF
TRBV5-5	TRBJ2-7	NA	NA	TGTGCCAGCAGCTCGGGGGTCGGGGTGGGCGAGCAGTACTTC	CASSSGVGVGEQYF
TRBV29-1	TRBJ2-3	NA	TRBD1	TGCAGCGTTGAGGGACAGGAGAGCACAGATACGCAGTATTTT	CSVEGQESTDTQYF
TRBV24-1	TRBJ1-2	NA	TRBD1	TGTGCCACCAGTGACTCAGCCACAGGGGACGCCTATGGCTACACCTTC	CATSDSATGDAYGYTF